This T cell receptor beta chain was recorded in a study of blood T cell repertoires in COVID-19. With 2 bases removed from V and 0 bases from J, the gap between germline ends came to 8 bases. Germline V gives CDR1 SGHTA, CDR2 FQGTGA. The CDR3 loop spans 14 amino acids. How the authors handled the data: Using reference gene primer amplification, nucleated cell counts were estimated. Here immunoSEQ multiplex PCR was the method, and the copy in TCRdb shows in-frame clones only, minus some. V and J calls and clone size come straight from that table; D and trimming were deduced from the DNA. This sample has more than 100,000 clones, with roughly 84% found just once.

The genes are TRBV7-3 and TRBJ2-7; D call uncertain. Sample: peripheral blood. This clonotype was sampled from a woman aged 30 to 39 who had recovered from COVID-19. CDR3 in amino acids: CASSLVPSSYEQYF. CDR3 DNA sequence: TGTGCCAGCAGCTTAGTTCCCTCCTCCTACGAGCAGTACTTC.